This TCR beta chain appears in the sequencing data of a study of blood T cell repertoires in COVID-19. Whole-study context: PBMCs, B-cell-depleted T cells, or T cells were the source of the cDNA or gDNA that made up the material.

V lost 0 bases and J lost 0; bases outside the gene matches: 8. The CDR3 has 18 amino acids. The germline V gene encodes CDR1 SGDLS and CDR2 YYNGEE. Those enrolled, adults aged roughly 18 to 89 years, came from 25 or so US areas. Original processing methods: Researchers report that nucleated cell counts were estimated from reference gene primer amplification. Sequenced by immunoSEQ multiplex PCR; TCRdb stores in-frame clones only, minus some. V, J and clone size are those of that table, while D and trimming were read from the DNA. The data contain 55,000 to 70,000 clones, around 90% of them singletons.

The rearrangement joins TRBV9 to TRBJ2-3, with 9 nucleotides matching TRBD2. This TCR derives from a woman in her thirties or forties who had recovered from COVID-19. Sequenced sample: PBMCs or T cells enriched from blood (not recorded which). CDR3 region: CASSVDPSGVISTDTQYF. The CDR3 bases are TGTGCCAGCAGCGTAGACCCTAGCGGGGTGATTAGCACAGATACGCAGTATTTT.